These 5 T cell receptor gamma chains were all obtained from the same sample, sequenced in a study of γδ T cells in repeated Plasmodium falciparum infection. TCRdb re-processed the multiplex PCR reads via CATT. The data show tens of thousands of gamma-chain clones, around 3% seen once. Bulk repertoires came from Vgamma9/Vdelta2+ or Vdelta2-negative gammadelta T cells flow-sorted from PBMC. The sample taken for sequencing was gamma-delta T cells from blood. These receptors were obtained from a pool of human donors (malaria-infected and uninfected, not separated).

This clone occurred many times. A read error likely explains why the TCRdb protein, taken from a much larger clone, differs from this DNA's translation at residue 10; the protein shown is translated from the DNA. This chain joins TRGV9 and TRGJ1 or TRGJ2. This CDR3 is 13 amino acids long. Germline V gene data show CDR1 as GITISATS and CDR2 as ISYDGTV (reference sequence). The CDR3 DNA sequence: TGTGCCTTGTGGGAGGTGCCGAGTTATAGGAAACTCTTT. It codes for CALWEVPSYRKLF.

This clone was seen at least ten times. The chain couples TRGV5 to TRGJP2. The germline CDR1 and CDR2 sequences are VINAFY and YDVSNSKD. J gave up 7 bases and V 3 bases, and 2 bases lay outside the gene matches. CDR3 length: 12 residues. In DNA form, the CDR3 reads TGTGCCACCTGGGACGCTGATTGGATCAAGACGTTT. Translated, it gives CATWDADWIKTF.

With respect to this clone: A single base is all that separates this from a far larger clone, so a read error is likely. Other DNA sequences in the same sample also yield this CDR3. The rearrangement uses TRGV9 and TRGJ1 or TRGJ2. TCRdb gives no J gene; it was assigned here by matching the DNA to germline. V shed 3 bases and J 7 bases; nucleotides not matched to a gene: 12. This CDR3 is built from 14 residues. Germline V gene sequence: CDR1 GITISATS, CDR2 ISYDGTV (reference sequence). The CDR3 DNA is TGTGCCTTGTGGGAGACCCGGTGGTGCTATAAGAAACTCTTT. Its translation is CALWETRWCYKKLF.

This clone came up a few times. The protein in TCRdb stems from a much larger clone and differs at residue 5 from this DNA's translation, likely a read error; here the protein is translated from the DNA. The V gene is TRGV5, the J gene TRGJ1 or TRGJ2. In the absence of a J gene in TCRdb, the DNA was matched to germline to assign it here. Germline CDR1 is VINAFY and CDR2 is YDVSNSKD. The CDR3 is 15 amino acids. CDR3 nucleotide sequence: TGTGCCACCTGGGGCAGGCCGGGTGTGTATTATAAGAAACTCTTT. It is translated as CATWGRPGVYYKKLF.

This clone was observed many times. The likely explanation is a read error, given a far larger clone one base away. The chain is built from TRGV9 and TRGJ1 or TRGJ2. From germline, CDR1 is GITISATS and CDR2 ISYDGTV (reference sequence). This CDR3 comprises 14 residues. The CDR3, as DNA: TGTGCCTTGTGGGAGGGAAAAAATTATTATAGGAAACTCTTT. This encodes CALWEGKNYYRKLF.